This TCR beta chain derives from a study of blood T cell repertoires in COVID-19. The J segment lost 5 bases and the V segment lost 8 bases, leaving 11 bases of the junction unmatched. CDR1 and CDR2 from the germline V gene are SGHTA and FQGTGA. The CDR3 extends over 14 amino acids. This clone was counted between two and nine times. The protocol was immunoSEQ multiplex PCR, while the TCRdb copy is restricted to in-frame clones and leaves out a portion. The sample shows about 170,000 clones, roughly 86% of them seen only once. The sample consisted of peripheral blood. The receptor's source is a woman aged 80 or over with COVID-19, enrolled during active disease. The chain uses TRBV7-3 and TRBJ1-1; 7 bases are shared with TRBD1. This CDR3 is CASGDTGAGTEAFF. The DNA of the CDR3 is TGTGCCAGCGGCGATACAGGGGCAGGGACTGAAGCTTTCTTT.